The T cell receptor beta chain under discussion was sequenced for a study of cytomegalovirus exposure and HLA in healthy donors. Points on this clone: Its target is not known.

Study-wide points: Some V segments could not be told apart, so they were left out, TRBV6-2 and TRBV6-3 among them. The study listed roughly 160 cytomegalovirus-associated TCR beta chains. Reportedly, cytomegalovirus status was diagnosed with high sensitivity and specificity.

Primers: 60 Vbeta forward and 13 Jbeta reverse. The method was immunoSEQ multiplex PCR; TCRdb's version includes in-frame clones alone and lacks a portion of them. The sample has some 200,000 clones, more than 75% seen once; the top ten hold about 2.6%. Germline trimming cut 8 bases from V and 11 bases from J; bases unmatched to any gene: 11. Germline values: CDR1 MNHEY, CDR2 SVGAGI. The CDR3 has 12 amino acids. The chain employs TRBV6-5 and TRBJ2-7; 8 bases fit TRBD1. The specimen was PBMCs. This sequence originates from a woman aged 45-65 years in good health and CMV-seropositive. Here the CDR3 reads CASRGTGHQKYF. The DNA of the CDR3 is TGTGCCAGCCGAGGGACAGGTCATCAGAAGTACTTC.